The T cell receptor (beta chain) under discussion was sequenced for a study of blood T cell repertoires in COVID-19. Study-wide background: The cDNA or gDNA used as material had been derived from T cells, B-cell-depleted T cells, or PBMCs.

The CDR3 has 15 amino acids. V was pared by 3 bases and J by 3 bases, with 3 bases of the junction left unmatched. Per the germline V gene, CDR1 is SGHTA and CDR2 is FQGNSA. Per the study methods: Estimation of nucleated cell counts relied on the amplification of reference gene primers. Sequencing used immunoSEQ multiplex PCR; TCRdb keeps in-frame clones, though not all of them. That table furnishes V, J and clone size, whereas the DNA furnished D and trimming. Here the sample spans some 700,000 clones, about 90% being singletons. The rearrangement uses TRBV7-2 and TRBJ2-1, with TRBD1 matching over 9 bases. This TCR was sampled from a woman younger than 35 with acute or convalescent COVID-19. The specimen sequenced was peripheral blood. CDR3 sequence: CASSFDRGNYNEQFF. CDR3 sequence (DNA): TGTGCCAGCAGCTTTGACAGGGGGAACTACAATGAGCAGTTCTTC.